This record concerns one T cell receptor beta chain sequence. Its antigen is not known. The time point is: new active TB diagnosis, blood taken before or within 7 days of starting treatment. This record belongs to a study of T cells in tuberculosis. Study information: Blood was taken before or within 7 days of anti-tuberculosis therapy. Broader study findings: A GMM-specific repertoire classifier reached roughly 86% accuracy, AUROC under 0.95.

Generated by immunoSEQ multiplex PCR, the TCRdb table keeps only in-frame clones and is missing some. The data contain approximately 34,000 clones, 85% to 95% of them singletons. The V end lost 3 bases, the J end lost 8 bases, and 19 bases lay between the germline ends. From germline, CDR1 is KGHSH and CDR2 LQKENI. The CDR3 covers 15 residues. The specimen was PBMCs, collected at tuberculosis diagnosis. This sequence was found in an adult with tuberculosis. The gene calls are TRBV18 and TRBJ1-2, with D unclear. CDR3 DNA: TGTGCCAGCTCACCTAAGACCCAACCCGGAGTAGGCTACACCTTC. Residues: CASSPKTQPGVGYTF.